These 6 T cell receptor beta chains originate from one sample sequenced in a study of T cell repertoires in cytomegalovirus infection. One entry per CDR3 protein, called by TCRdb with MiXCR from the reads. This sample carries some 940,000 distinct CDR3 sequences, around 30% of them seen once, and the ten largest clones take around 15%. Antigen specificity for these receptors is unknown. The sample in question was cultured CD8+ T cells from PBMCs, obtained from culture after CMV antigen stimulation. The receptors were sampled from a human donor in good health (CMV status not recorded). Some clones in this sample may be carry-over from other donors' samples.

This clonotype has a single count. The chain combines TRBV20-1 with TRBJ2-1; 10 nucleotides align to TRBD2. Trimming took 0 bases from V and 9 from J; bases not matched to a gene: 14. This CDR3 is 17 amino acids long. Germline CDR1 DFQATT, CDR2 SNEGSKA (reference sequence). CDR3 sequence (DNA): TGCAGTGCTAGAGATAGCCACCTAGCGGGGGAACCTTTTGAGCAGTTCTTC. Its protein is CSARDSHLAGEPFEQFF.

This clonotype showed up many times. The chain joins TRBV6-1 to TRBJ2-3; D is possibly TRBD2 (8 bases). Germline values: CDR1 MNHNS, CDR2 SASEGT. Trimming pared 6 bases from V and 2 bases from J, leaving 15 bases between. The CDR3 runs 15 residues. The CDR3 here is CASSGGDRPTDTQYF. The CDR3 DNA follows: TGTGCCAGCAGCGGGGGGGACAGACCCACAGATACGCAGTATTTT.

This clonotype appeared many times. The chain has TRBV7-8 and TRBJ1-5; perhaps TRBD1 as D (5 bases). Germline V CDR1 and CDR2: SGHVS, FQNEAQ. The CDR3 length is 16 residues. Trimming left V 0 bases short and J 1 base short, with 10 bases between. CDR3 amino acids: CASSLAAGGSNQPQHF. In nucleotides, the CDR3 is TGTGCCAGCAGCTTAGCGGCGGGGGGAAGCAATCAGCCCCAGCATTTT.

The genes are TRBV4-2 and TRBJ2-3; either TRBD1 or TRBD2 may fit D (6 bases each). Trimming cost V 2 bases and J 5 bases, with 17 bases left between them. Germline V gives CDR1 LGHNA, CDR2 YNFKEQ. The CDR3 is 16 residues long. The DNA of the CDR3 is TGTGCCAGCAGCCAAAGAGGGGGGCCAACCAAAGATACGCAGTATTTT. Amino acid sequence: CASSQRGGPTKDTQYF.

This clonotype was counted a few times. The chain has TRBV10-3 and TRBJ2-6; D is unresolved. CDR3 length: 15 residues. Germline-derived CDR1 and CDR2 are ENHRY and SYGVKD. The V end was cut by 2 bases, the J end by 0 bases, with 5 bases between. The CDR3 DNA follows: TGTGCCATCAGTGAGCGAGCCTCTGGGGCCAACGTCCTGACTTTC. Residues: CAISERASGANVLTF.

V and J are TRBV12-3 or TRBV12-4 and TRBJ1-1; tentatively, D is TRBD1 (5 bases). With 3 bases removed from V and 0 bases from J, the gap between germline ends came to 17 bases. The CDR3 has 17 amino acids. This chain's CDR3 is CASSFSRGVSVNTEAFF. The CDR3 DNA reads TGTGCCAGCAGTTTTTCACGGGGGGTGAGTGTGAACACTGAAGCTTTCTTT.